This TCR beta chain was retrieved from a study of regulatory T cells in long-lasting Graves disease. Study details: Prior antithyroid drug treatment in newly diagnosed Graves' patients lasted under 3 months. Study observations and caveats: Persistent patients had a count of shared public clonotypes (around 2,700) that exceeded that of new patients (966). Persistent Graves' cases showed lower TCR diversity than newly diagnosed cases.

Germline CDR1 and CDR2: DFQATT and SNEGSKA (reference sequence). The CDR3 is made up of 13 amino acids. V lost 6 bases and J 3 bases, leaving 15 bases between the germline ends. Investigators prepared the TCR beta libraries by applying iRepertoire HTBI primers and Arm-PCR of CDR3 regions. Authors' data handling: About 62 TRBV and about 14 TRBJ segments were identified across samples. TCRdb passed the multiplex PCR reads through MiXCR, listing each CDR3 protein once. The V and J calls come from TCRdb's annotation, not from the publication. Of 250,000 or so distinct CDR3 sequences listed, 20% to 25% are singletons. Specified time point: newly diagnosed GD, antithyroid drugs for less than 3 months. Extracted RNA from PBMCs served as the source of the TCR library. This clonotype was counted a few times. The antigen is undetermined.

This TCR derives from a female donor with Graves disease. This chain connects TRBV20-1 to TRBJ2-7; unclear D gene. Sequenced here: peripheral blood mononuclear cells (PBMCs), sampled at new diagnosis, from a patient treated with antithyroid drugs. The CDR3 nucleotides are TGCAGTGCAACAACTCATTACAGCTACGAGCAGTACTTC. Translated: CSATTHYSYEQYF.